The clone carrying this TCR beta chain came up a few times. Every diagnosis used clinical symptoms, serum thyroxine and TRAb, thyroid ultrasound and orbital computed tomography. This record belongs to a study of T cells in Graves' hyperthyroidism and ophthalmopathy. There were TCR beta CDR3 regions amplified from RNA transcripts. The study used the HTBI primer set for a first-round RT-PCR of the TCR CDR3. TCRdb called the multiplex PCR reads again in MiXCR, with one record for every CDR3 protein. Here the sample spans about 420,000 distinct CDR3 sequences, around a sixth being singletons. The receptor was derived from a woman in her late teens or twenties with Graves' hyperthyroidism. The sequencing sample was made of blood.

The CDR3: CASSYLRRGRPIEGSYEQYF. The CDR3 DNA sequence: TGTGCCAGCAGTTACTTGAGAAGGGGTCGTCCGATTGAGGGCTCCTACGAGCAGTACTTC. The rearrangement joins TRBV6-6 to TRBJ2-7; D might be TRBD1 or TRBD2, each matching 5 bases. The V gene lost 1 base and the J gene lost 0 bases, with 25 bases spanning the gap. This CDR3 has 20 residues. CDR1 is MNHNY and CDR2 is SVGAGI in the germline V gene (reference sequence).